A single sample gave rise to the 19 T cell receptor beta chains below, sequenced in a study of neurological immune-mediated disorders. Time point given: technical triplicate 3. In TCRdb, the 5' RACE reads were re-called with MiXCR into one record per CDR3 protein. The sample yields some 30,000 distinct CDR3 sequences, about a sixth seen once. The sample comprised CD4+ T cells from blood. The receptors originated from a female donor with HTLV-1-associated myelopathy (HAM/TSP).

This clonotype was recorded at least ten times. The chain is built from TRBV7-2 and TRBJ1-2; D remains unclear. Trimming shortened V by 2 bases and J by 0 bases, and 13 bases separated the two germline ends. Germline V gives CDR1 SGHTA, CDR2 FQGNSA. The CDR3 spans 16 residues. The CDR3, as DNA: TGTGCCAGCAGCTTAATGGGTGCCGGGACTAACTATGGCTACACCTTC. It codes for CASSLMGAGTNYGYTF.

This clonotype was seen a handful of times. This chain links TRBV14 with TRBJ1-2; possibly TRBD1 for D (5 bases). Germline V gene lookup returns CDR1 SGHDN and CDR2 FVKESK. V dropped 0 bases and J dropped 7 bases, with 15 bases sitting between them. This CDR3 is built from 15 residues. The CDR3 protein is CASSQDHGWGIGYTF. CDR3 coding DNA: TGTGCCAGCAGCCAAGATCACGGCTGGGGCATTGGCTACACCTTC.

The chain carries TRBV24-1 and TRBJ2-1; 14 nucleotides align to TRBD2. The trim removed 7 bases at V and 8 bases at J, leaving 21 bases unmatched. CDR3 length equals 20 residues. Germline lookup yields CDR1 KGHDR and CDR2 SFDVKD. The CDR3 region has the DNA TGTGCCACCAGCTCTAGCCCGGGACTAGCGGGGGTATTAACACTCGATGAGCAGTTCTTC. It codes for CATSSSPGLAGVLTLDEQFF.

The chain joins TRBV27 to TRBJ2-3; no clear D gene. V lost 7 bases and J 1 base, leaving 12 bases between the germline ends. Per germline, CDR1 MNHEY and CDR2 SMNVEV (reference sequence). The CDR3 sequence is 14 residues long. The CDR3 loop reads CASKVGSGTDTQYF. In nucleotides, the CDR3 is TGTGCCAGCAAGGTCGGGTCGGGCACAGATACGCAGTATTTT.

In its sample, this clonotype was seen many times. This sequence joins TRBV20-1 and TRBJ2-7; D uncertain. Trimming shortened V by 1 base and J by 4 bases, and 8 bases separated the two germline ends. CDR1 and CDR2 (germline): DFQATT, SNEGSKA (reference sequence). The CDR3 loop spans 12 amino acids. The CDR3: CSARADSYEQYF. CDR3 DNA sequence: TGCAGTGCTAGAGCCGACTCGTACGAGCAGTACTTC.

This clonotype was detected many times. The rearrangement links TRBV21-1 to TRBJ1-2. TRBV21-1 is a pseudogene segment. The CDR3 totals 13 residues. For the CDR3, the DNA is TGTGCCTTTCTCGGGGGGGGGGTAGTCGGCTACACCTTC. Translating it yields CAFLGGGVVGYTF.

This clonotype was seen repeatedly, ten times or more. J is TRBJ2-3 and V is TRBV7-2; 14 bases are a match to TRBD2. CDR1 and CDR2 (germline): SGHTA, FQGNSA. This CDR3 region has 14 residues. The junction had 3 bases not matched to a gene; V was cut back by 9 bases and J by 4 bases. DNA of the CDR3: TGTGCCAGTCGACTAGCGGGGGGGCCAGATACGCAGTATTTT. It translates to CASRLAGGPDTQYF. Using reference TRBV7-2 and TRBJ2-3 for the parts outside the CDR3, the full variable domain is GAGVSQSPSNKVTEKGKDVELRCDPISGHTALYWYRQSLGQGLEFLIYFQGNSAPDKSGLPSDRFSAERTGGSVSTLTIQRTQQEDSAVYLCASRLAGGPDTQYFGPGTRLTVL.

This clonotype was seen ten or more times. CDR3 in amino acids: CASSWTSGGIETQYF. The CDR3 nucleotides are TGCGCCAGCAGCTGGACTAGCGGGGGTATTGAGACCCAGTACTTC. This sequence joins TRBV5-1 and TRBJ2-5; 13 nucleotides match TRBD2. Germline V gene sequence: CDR1 SGHRS, CDR2 YFSETQ. Unmatched junction bases numbered 4, after V lost 3 bases and J lost 5 bases. This CDR3 is built from 15 residues.

This clonotype showed up just a few times. The chain employs TRBV4-2 and TRBJ2-1, with TRBD2 matching 11 bases. CDR3 length equals 15 residues. J was trimmed by 4 bases and V by 5 bases; bases with no gene match: 4. Germline-derived CDR1 and CDR2 are LGHNA and YNFKEQ. The CDR3 is CASSISGGAYNEQFF. The CDR3 DNA follows: TGTGCCAGCAGCATTAGCGGGGGGGCTTACAATGAGCAGTTCTTC.

This clonotype was seen many times. The chain has TRBV6-6 and TRBJ1-5; D possibly corresponds to TRBD1 (6 bases). Germline V CDR1 and CDR2: MNHNY, SVGAGI (reference sequence). This CDR3 is 13 amino acids long. Trimming removed 6 bases at V and 6 bases at J, with 12 bases between. The CDR3 bases are TGTGCCAGCAGACAGGGTGAAAGTCAGCCCCAGCATTTT. It codes for CASRQGESQPQHF.

At least ten counts were recorded for this clonotype. The rearrangement uses TRBV20-1 and TRBJ2-5; either TRBD1 or TRBD2 may supply D (5 bases each). V lost 6 bases and J 0 bases, leaving 20 bases between the germline ends. Germline CDR1 and CDR2: DFQATT and SNEGSKA (reference sequence). CDR3 size: 16 residues. The CDR3 is CSALTGRARYQETQYF. CDR3 coding DNA: TGCAGTGCACTCACGGGACGGGCGCGCTACCAAGAGACCCAGTACTTC.

There are many counts of this clonotype. This chain joins TRBV7-2 and TRBJ2-3, with 7 bases matching TRBD2. The CDR3 runs to 16 residues. The trim removed 4 bases at V and 0 bases at J, leaving 7 bases unmatched. Germline lookup yields CDR1 SGHTA and CDR2 FQGNSA. CDR3 nucleotides: TGTGCCAGCAGCTGGAGACTAGCAGAGAGCACAGATACGCAGTATTTT. It translates to CASSWRLAESTDTQYF.

In its sample, this clonotype was seen many times. The chain is built from TRBV6-2 or TRBV6-3 and TRBJ1-6; 7 positions agree with TRBD1. This CDR3 region has 16 residues. The germline V gene encodes CDR1 MNHEY and CDR2 SVGEGT. The ends lost 2 bases at V and 7 bases at J; junction bases unmatched: 8. This CDR3 is CASSYVGSGQNSPLHF. CDR3 in DNA: TGTGCCAGCAGTTACGTGGGCTCGGGACAGAATTCACCCCTCCACTTT.

This clonotype was found many times. The V call is TRBV29-1, the J call TRBJ2-1, with D possibly TRBD2 on 5 matching bases. This CDR3 has 14 residues. Germline V gives CDR1 SQVTM, CDR2 ANQGSEA. V dropped 8 bases and J dropped 7 bases, with 21 bases sitting between them. The CDR3 here is CSHRTGLSRNEQFF. In DNA form, the CDR3 reads TGCAGCCACCGAACGGGGTTGAGTAGAAATGAGCAGTTCTTC.

This clonotype was seen repeatedly, ten times or more. The CDR3 sequence: CASSSPTTTLSGANVLTF. CDR3 nucleotides: TGTGCCAGCAGCTCTCCGACTACCACCCTCTCTGGGGCCAACGTCCTGACTTTC. This sequence joins TRBV14 and TRBJ2-6, with D tentatively TRBD2 (5 bases). This CDR3 comprises 18 residues. Germline CDR1 reads SGHDN; CDR2 reads FVKESK. V was trimmed by 5 bases and J by 0 bases, leaving 17 bases between them. Looking up the rest from reference TRBV14 and TRBJ2-6 gives the full variable domain: EAGVTQFPSHSVIEKGQTVTLRCDPISGHDNLYWYRRVMGKEIKFLLHFVKESKQDESGMPNNRFLAERTGGTYSTLKVQPAELEDSGVYFCASSSPTTTLSGANVLTFGAGSRLTVL.

This clonotype was recorded many times. Here the CDR3 reads CASTEGSNTGELFF. CDR3 nucleotide sequence: TGTGCCAGCACCGAGGGATCGAACACCGGGGAGCTGTTTTTT. The gene calls are TRBV2 and TRBJ2-2; tentative D call: TRBD2 (5 bases). There are 14 residues in the CDR3. Germline CDR1 SNHLY, CDR2 FYNNEI. The V gene lost 7 bases and the J gene lost 0 bases, with 9 bases spanning the gap. The variable domain in full, completed from reference TRBV2 and TRBJ2-2, reads EPEVTQTPSHQVTQMGQEVILRCVPISNHLYFYWYRQILGQKVEFLVSFYNNEISEKSEIFDDQFSVERPDGSNFTLKIRSTKLEDSAMYFCASTEGSNTGELFFGEGSRLTVL.

This clonotype was recorded many times. The rearrangement joins TRBV15 to TRBJ2-2; D remains ambiguous. The CDR3 is 13 residues long. Trimming cost V 1 base and J 5 bases, with 5 bases left between them. CDR1 LNHNV and CDR2 YYDKDF come from the germline V gene (reference sequence). CDR3 nucleotides: TGTGCCACCAGCAGAGCCGGTACCGGGGAGCTGTTTTTT. Translated, it gives CATSRAGTGELFF.

This clonotype was detected many times. The chain carries TRBV20-1 and TRBJ1-2; 11 nucleotides agree with TRBD1. Germline V gene data show CDR1 as DFQATT and CDR2 as SNEGSKA (reference sequence). The CDR3 consists of 16 residues. With 0 bases clipped from V and 8 bases from J, the junction kept 11 bases outside the gene matches. Written as DNA, the CDR3 is TGCAGTGCTAGAGATAGGACAGGGGGCCCCGAGGGAGGCTACACCTTC. Protein: CSARDRTGGPEGGYTF.

This clonotype has a count of ten or more. The CDR3 DNA follows: TGTGCCACCAGCAGGACAGGGTTCAACACTGAAGCTTTCTTT. Its translation: CATSRTGFNTEAFF. The J gene is TRBJ1-1, the V gene TRBV15; TRBD1 matches 7 bases. This CDR3 region has 14 residues. V dropped 3 bases and J dropped 2; count of bases not matched to a gene: 3. In germline, CDR1 is LNHNV, CDR2 YYDKDF (reference sequence). Full variable domain (rest looked up from reference TRBV15 and TRBJ1-1): DAMVIQNPRYQVTQFGKPVTLSCSQTLNHNVMYWYQQKSSQAPKLLFHYYDKDFNNEADTPDNFQSRRPNTSFCFLDIRSPGLGDTAMYLCATSRTGFNTEAFFGQGTRLTVV.